This T cell receptor beta chain comes out of a study of blood T cells in healthy people across ages. Study background: About one barcoded beta molecule was captured per two T cells (by template switching). The study, taken as a whole, reports: Any conclusive comparison of naive versus antigen-experienced cells was prevented by using unsorted PBMCs.

CDR1 is DFQATT and CDR2 is SNEGSKA in the germline V gene (reference sequence). This CDR3 has 10 amino acids. Together with a sample-barcoded 5' primer, a J-beta primer mix was included in a second PCR lasting roughly 6 to 12 cycles. Sequencing of every sample gave 2.5 million or more CDR3-containing paired-end reads. Each CDR3 protein is one row after TCRdb ran MiXCR on the 5' RACE reads. Counted here are under 1,000,000 distinct CDR3 sequences, roughly 40% occurring once; the ten biggest clones make up 13%. Every donor contributed roughly 10 milliliters of peripheral blood by blood draw. This clonotype came up once. Its cognate antigen is unknown. One junction end disagrees with the germline gene, perhaps due to a read error.

Sequencing used blood. This sequence joins TRBV20-1 and TRBJ1-2; D call uncertain. This TCR was sampled from a young man in good health. CDR3 nucleotide sequence: TGCAGTGCCCTGGTGATTGGCTGCACCTTC. As protein: CSALVIGCTF.